This T cell receptor (beta chain) was sequenced for a study of blood T cell repertoires in COVID-19. Study-wide context: PBMCs, B-cell-depleted T cells, or T cells provided the cDNA or gDNA that made up the material.

Repertoires were generated with immunoSEQ multiplex PCR, while TCRdb's copy carries only in-frame clones and drops some. The sample holds around 79,000 clones; around 89% are singletons and the top ten take approximately 15%. The CDR3 has 14 amino acids. CDR1 is LGHDT, CDR2 YNNKEL, per germline (reference sequence). Trimming removed 5 bases at V and 1 base at J, with 11 bases between. The specimen was peripheral blood. The rearrangement joins TRBV3-1 (or the pseudogene TRBV3-2) to TRBJ1-1, with a weak D call TRBD1 (6 bases). The sequence was collected from a man between 70 and 80 years old with active or convalescent COVID-19. The CDR3 DNA reads TGTGCCAGCAGCTTCTCGACAGGGAACACTGAAGCTTTCTTT. Translated, it gives CASSFSTGNTEAFF.